This T cell receptor (beta chain) was sequenced in a study of cytotoxic CD8 clonotypes in ibrutinib-treated CLL. The wider study: Averaging across samples gave about 230,000 productive templates and roughly 87,000 productive rearrangements. General study results and limits: Under therapy, public clonotypes either contracted or stayed stable, and they were uncommon. Clonality measured at baseline exceeded age-matched healthy donors, tracking circulating CD8+ T-cell counts.

This clone occurred once. Its specificity is not known. In germline, CDR1 is MNHEY, CDR2 SMNVEV (reference sequence). The CDR3 has 16 amino acids. V was pared by 1 base and J by 6 bases, with 2 bases of the junction left unmatched. Targeted sequencing depth ranged from 1 in 200,000 to 1 in 1 million T cells. Clones were read by immunoSEQ multiplex PCR, and TCRdb kept only the in-frame ones, dropping some. Of around 330,000 clones listed, over 60% are singletons. The receptor's source is a human donor with chronic lymphocytic leukemia. Sequencing was performed on PBMCs, taken after 36 months of ibrutinib treatment. The chain recombines TRBV27 with TRBJ1-6; 11 bases fit TRBD1. The CDR3 region is CASSLWTGGGNSPLHF. CDR3 coding DNA: TGTGCCAGCAGTTTATGGACAGGGGGCGGTAATTCACCCCTCCACTTT.